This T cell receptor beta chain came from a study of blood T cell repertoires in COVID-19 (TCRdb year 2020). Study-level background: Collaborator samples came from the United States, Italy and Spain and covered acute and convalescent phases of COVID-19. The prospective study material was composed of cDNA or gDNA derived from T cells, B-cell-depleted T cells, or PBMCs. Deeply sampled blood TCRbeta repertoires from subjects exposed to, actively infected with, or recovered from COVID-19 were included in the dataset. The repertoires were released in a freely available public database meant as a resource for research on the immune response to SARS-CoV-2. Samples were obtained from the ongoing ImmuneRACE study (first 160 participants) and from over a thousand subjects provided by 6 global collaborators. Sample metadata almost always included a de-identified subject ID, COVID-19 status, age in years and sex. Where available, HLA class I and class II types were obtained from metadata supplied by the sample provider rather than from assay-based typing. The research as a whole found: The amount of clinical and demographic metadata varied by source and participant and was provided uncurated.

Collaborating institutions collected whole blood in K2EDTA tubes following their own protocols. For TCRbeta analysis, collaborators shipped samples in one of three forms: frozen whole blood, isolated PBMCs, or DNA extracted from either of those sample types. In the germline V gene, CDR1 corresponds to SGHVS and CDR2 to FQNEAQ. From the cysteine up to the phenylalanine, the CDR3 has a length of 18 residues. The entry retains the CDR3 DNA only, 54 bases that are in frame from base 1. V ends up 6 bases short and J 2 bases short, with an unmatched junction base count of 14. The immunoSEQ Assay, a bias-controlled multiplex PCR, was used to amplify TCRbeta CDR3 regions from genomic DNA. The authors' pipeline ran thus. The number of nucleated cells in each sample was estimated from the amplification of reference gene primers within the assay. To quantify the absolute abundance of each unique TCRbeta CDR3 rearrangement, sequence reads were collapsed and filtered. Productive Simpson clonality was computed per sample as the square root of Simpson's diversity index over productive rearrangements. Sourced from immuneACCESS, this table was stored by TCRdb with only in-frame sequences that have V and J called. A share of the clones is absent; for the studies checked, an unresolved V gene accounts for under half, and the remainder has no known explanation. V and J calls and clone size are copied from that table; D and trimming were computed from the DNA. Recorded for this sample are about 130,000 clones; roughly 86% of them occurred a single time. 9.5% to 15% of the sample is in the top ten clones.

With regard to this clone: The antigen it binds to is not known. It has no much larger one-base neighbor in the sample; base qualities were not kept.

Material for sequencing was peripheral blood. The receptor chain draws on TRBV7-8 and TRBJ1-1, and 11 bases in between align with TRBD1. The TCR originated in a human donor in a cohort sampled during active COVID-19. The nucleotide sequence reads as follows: TGTGCCAGCAGGGGGACAGGGGGGTCTAAAGTTCGAAACACTGAAGCTTTCTTT. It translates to CASRGTGGSKVRNTEAFF.